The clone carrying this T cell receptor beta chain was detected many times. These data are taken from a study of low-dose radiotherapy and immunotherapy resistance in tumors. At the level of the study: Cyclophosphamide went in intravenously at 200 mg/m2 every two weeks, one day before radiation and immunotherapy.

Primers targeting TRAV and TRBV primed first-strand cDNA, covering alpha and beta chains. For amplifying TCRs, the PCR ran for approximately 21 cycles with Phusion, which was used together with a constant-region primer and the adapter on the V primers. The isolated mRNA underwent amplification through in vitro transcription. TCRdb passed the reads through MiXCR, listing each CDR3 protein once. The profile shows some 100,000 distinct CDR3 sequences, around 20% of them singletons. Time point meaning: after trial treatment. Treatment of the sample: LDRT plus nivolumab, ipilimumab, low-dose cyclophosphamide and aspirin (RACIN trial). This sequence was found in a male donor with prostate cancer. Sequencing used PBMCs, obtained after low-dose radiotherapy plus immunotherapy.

The CDR3 loop reads CASSVRSGPSYEQYF. The CDR3 coding sequence is TGCGCCAGCAGCGTCAGGAGCGGCCCCTCCTACGAGCAGTACTTC. This chain links TRBV5-1 with TRBJ2-7; perhaps TRBD2 as D (5 bases). Looked up from germline, CDR1 is SGHRS and CDR2 is YFSETQ. The CDR3 has 15 amino acids. V was clipped by 4 bases and J by 0 bases, with 14 bases between them.